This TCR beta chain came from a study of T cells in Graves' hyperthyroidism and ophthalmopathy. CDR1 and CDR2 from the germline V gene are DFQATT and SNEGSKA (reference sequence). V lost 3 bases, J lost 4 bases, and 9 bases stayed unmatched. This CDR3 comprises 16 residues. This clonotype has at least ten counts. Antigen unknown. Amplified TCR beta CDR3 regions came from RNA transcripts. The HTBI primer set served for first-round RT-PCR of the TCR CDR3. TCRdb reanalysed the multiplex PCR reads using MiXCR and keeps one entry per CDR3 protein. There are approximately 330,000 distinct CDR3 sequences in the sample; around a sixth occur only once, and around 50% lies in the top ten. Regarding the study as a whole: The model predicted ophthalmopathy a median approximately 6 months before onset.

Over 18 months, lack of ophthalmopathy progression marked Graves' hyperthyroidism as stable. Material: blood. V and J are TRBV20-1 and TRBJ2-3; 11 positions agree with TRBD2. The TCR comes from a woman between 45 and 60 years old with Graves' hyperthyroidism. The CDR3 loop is CSASPLGLAVADTQYF. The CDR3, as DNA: TGCAGTGCTAGCCCCCTGGGACTAGCGGTGGCAGATACGCAGTATTTT.